The TCR beta chain described here comes from a study of CXCR3-negative and CXCR3-positive naive CD8 T cells. This CDR3 is built from 12 residues. The germline V gene has CDR1 MNHEY and CDR2 SVGAGI. In preparing the TRB cDNA libraries, 5' RACE with UMI labels was used. TCRdb reprocessed the 5' RACE reads and stores each CDR3 protein as one record, lacking DNA. The sample yields about 41,000 distinct CDR3 sequences, of which the top ten take up 1.5% to 2%. The clonotype comes from a human donor in good health. Some clones in this sample may be carry-over from other donors' samples. J is TRBJ2-5 and V is TRBV6-5; the D call of TRBD2 rests on TCRdb alone, since no DNA is present to check it. Sequenced: naive CXCR3- CD8+ T cells from blood. The sample's subset: CD45RO-CCR7+CD27+CD95- naive CD8+ T cells lacking CXCR3 (TNR3-). This CDR3 reads CASSATSGDQYF.